A selection of T cell receptor beta chains follows, all from one sample in a study of T cells in Graves' hyperthyroidism and ophthalmopathy. TCRdb reprocessed the multiplex PCR reads with MiXCR, giving one entry per CDR3 protein. The profile covers 750,000 to 950,000 distinct CDR3 sequences, with about two fifths appearing a single time and 7% to 10% taken by the ten largest. Input material: blood. The receptor source for this set is a man younger than 35 with Graves' hyperthyroidism. The CDR3 runs from the conserved cysteine through the conserved F or W. Fields, in order: J gene, V gene, CDR3 protein.

J: TRBJ1-2
V: TRBV10-3
CDR3: CAISERSGTDYGYTF

J: TRBJ2-2
V: TRBV20-1
CDR3: CSALRGLNTGELFF

J: TRBJ1-2
V: TRBV12-3/TRBV12-4
CDR3: CASSLYKGSGDGYTF

J: TRBJ2-5
V: TRBV6-5
CDR3: CASSYTARRQETQYF

J: TRBJ1-6
V: TRBV7-9
CDR3: CASDSSGSPLHF

J: TRBJ2-5
V: TRBV7-8
CDR3: CASSQESGLAQETQYF

J: TRBJ2-7
V: TRBV20-1
CDR3: CSARQDTSYEQYF

J: TRBJ1-5
V: TRBV10-3
CDR3: CAISDHEGTYQPQHF

J: TRBJ1-1
V: TRBV20-1
CDR3: CSARVGVGEAFF

J: TRBJ1-1
V: TRBV7-2
CDR3: CASSLGGRAGLMNTEAFF

J: TRBJ2-2
V: TRBV7-9
CDR3: CASSFPSGTNTGELFF

J: TRBJ2-7
V: TRBV9
CDR3: CASSATGSSSYEQYF

J: TRBJ2-2
V: TRBV7-8
CDR3: CASSFPAQLAGNTGELFF

J: TRBJ2-2
V: TRBV12-3/TRBV12-4
CDR3: CASRSSGPNTGELFF

J: TRBJ1-6
V: TRBV4-1
CDR3: CASSQEILAAAGSPLHF

J: TRBJ1-1
V: TRBV14
CDR3: CASSPQGLRNTEAFF

J: TRBJ2-2
V: TRBV7-8
CDR3: CASSLDSGTTLFF

J: TRBJ1-1
V: TRBV2
CDR3: CASSVQMVNTEAFF

J: TRBJ1-5
V: TRBV6-6
CDR3: CAIQGASNQPQHF

J: TRBJ2-5
V: TRBV6-1
CDR3: CASSEADLIPETQYF

J: TRBJ1-4
V: TRBV6-6
CDR3: CASSEGVTNEKLFF

J: TRBJ1-3
V: TRBV9
CDR3: CASSGWATSGNTIYF

J: TRBJ2-6
V: TRBV7-3
CDR3: CASSLQGALGANVLTF

J: TRBJ1-5
V: TRBV27
CDR3: CASRRGGNSNQPQHF

J: TRBJ2-1
V: TRBV29-1
CDR3: CSVEGQGENYNEQFF

J: TRBJ2-5
V: TRBV6-5
CDR3: CASSYRGEETQYF

J: TRBJ2-7
V: TRBV10-1
CDR3: CASSESRDYEQYF

J: TRBJ1-2
V: TRBV29-1
CDR3: CSVGTDFYGYTF

J: TRBJ1-4
V: TRBV5-1
CDR3: CASSTEVRTGLNEKLFF

J: TRBJ1-5
V: TRBV20-1
CDR3: CSATGEVQPQHF

J: TRBJ2-5
V: TRBV10-3
CDR3: CATQRVSQETQYF

J: TRBJ2-5
V: TRBV12-3/TRBV12-4
CDR3: CASSRPTSGVETQYF

J: TRBJ1-2
V: TRBV7-9
CDR3: CASYSGGYTF

J: TRBJ1-5
V: TRBV9
CDR3: CTSSEEGHQPQHF

J: TRBJ2-7
V: TRBV20-1
CDR3: CSASRSGGAGEQYF

J: TRBJ2-2
V: TRBV10-3
CDR3: CAISETGIDTGELFF

J: TRBJ2-2
V: TRBV2
CDR3: CASRRRRAGELFF

J: TRBJ1-1
V: TRBV9
CDR3: CASGVGAGNTEAFF

J: TRBJ2-2
V: TRBV2
CDR3: CASMGLAGDGELFF

J: TRBJ2-7
V: TRBV6-5
CDR3: CASASGLTYEQYF

J: TRBJ2-5
V: TRBV5-1
CDR3: CASSLDEAGGYQETQYF

J: TRBJ2-7
V: TRBV2
CDR3: CASRGQGFTYEQYF

J: TRBJ2-7
V: TRBV10-3
CDR3: CATGTGVGEQYF

J: TRBJ1-1
V: TRBV5-6
CDR3: CASSPNLSPTEAFF

J: TRBJ1-6
V: TRBV4-2
CDR3: CASSQEVRGGSPLHF